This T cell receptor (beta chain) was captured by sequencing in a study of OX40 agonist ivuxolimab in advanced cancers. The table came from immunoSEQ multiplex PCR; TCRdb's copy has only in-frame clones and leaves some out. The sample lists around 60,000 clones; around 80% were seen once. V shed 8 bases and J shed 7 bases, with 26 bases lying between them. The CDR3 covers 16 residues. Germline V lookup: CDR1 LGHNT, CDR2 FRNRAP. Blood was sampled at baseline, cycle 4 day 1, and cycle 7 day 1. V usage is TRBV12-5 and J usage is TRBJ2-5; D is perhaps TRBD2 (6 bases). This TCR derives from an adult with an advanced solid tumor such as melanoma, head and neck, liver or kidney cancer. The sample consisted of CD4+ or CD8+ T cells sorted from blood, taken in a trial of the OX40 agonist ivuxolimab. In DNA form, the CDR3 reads TGTGCTAGTTCCCCCGGGGGAGACAGCGCCCCCGGGACCCAGTACTTC. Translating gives CASSPGGDSAPGTQYF.